This entry describes one T cell receptor (beta chain). This record comes from a study of technical replicates of blood from a handful of donors. After removal of 4 bases from V and 3 bases from J, the junction contained 8 bases not matched to a gene. This CDR3 has 16 residues. The germline CDR1 and CDR2 sequences are SGDLS and YYNGEE. The data were produced by immunoSEQ multiplex PCR, yet TCRdb's version contains in-frame clones alone and is incomplete. The sample lists roughly 72,000 clones, about nine tenths occurring once. This clonotype was obtained from a human donor in good health. The sequencing sample was made of T cells isolated from PBMCs. The chain carries TRBV9 and TRBJ2-4, with TRBD1 matching 9 bases. The CDR3 region has the DNA TGTGCCAGCAGCTTCCGGACAGGGGAGGTCAAAAACATTCAGTACTTC. It yields the protein CASSFRTGEVKNIQYF.